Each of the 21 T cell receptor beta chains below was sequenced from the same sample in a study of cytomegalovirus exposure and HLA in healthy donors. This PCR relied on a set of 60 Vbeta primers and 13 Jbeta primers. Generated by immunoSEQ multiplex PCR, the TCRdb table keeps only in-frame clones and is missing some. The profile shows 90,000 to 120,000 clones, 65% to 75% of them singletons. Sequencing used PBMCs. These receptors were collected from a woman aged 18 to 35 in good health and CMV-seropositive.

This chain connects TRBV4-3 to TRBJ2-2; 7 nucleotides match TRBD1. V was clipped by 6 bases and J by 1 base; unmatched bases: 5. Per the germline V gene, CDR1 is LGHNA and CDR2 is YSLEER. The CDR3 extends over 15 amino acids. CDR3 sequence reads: CASSPGTVNTGELFF. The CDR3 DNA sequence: TGCGCCAGCAGTCCCGGGACAGTGAACACCGGGGAGCTGTTTTTT.

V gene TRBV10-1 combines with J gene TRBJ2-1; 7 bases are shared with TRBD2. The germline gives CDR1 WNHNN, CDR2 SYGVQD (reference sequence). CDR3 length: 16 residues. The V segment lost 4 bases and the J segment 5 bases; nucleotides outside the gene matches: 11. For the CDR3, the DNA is TGCGCCAGCAGTGCACCCGGCGGGAGTAACAACAATGAGCAGTTCTTC. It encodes CASSAPGGSNNNEQFF.

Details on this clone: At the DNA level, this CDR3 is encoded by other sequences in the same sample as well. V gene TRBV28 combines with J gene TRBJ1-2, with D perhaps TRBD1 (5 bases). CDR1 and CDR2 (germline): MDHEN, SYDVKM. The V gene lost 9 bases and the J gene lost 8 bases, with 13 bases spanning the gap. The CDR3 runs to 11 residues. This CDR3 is CASRAGVGYTF. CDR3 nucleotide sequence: TGTGCCAGTAGGGCGGGGGTAGGCTACACCTTC.

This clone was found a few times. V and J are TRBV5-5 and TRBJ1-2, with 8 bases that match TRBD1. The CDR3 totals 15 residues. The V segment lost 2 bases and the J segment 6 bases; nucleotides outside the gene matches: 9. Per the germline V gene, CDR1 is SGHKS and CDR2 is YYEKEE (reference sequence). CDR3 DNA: TGTGCCAGCAGCTTTTTATTGTCGACAGGGGATGGCTACACCTTC. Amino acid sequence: CASSFLLSTGDGYTF.

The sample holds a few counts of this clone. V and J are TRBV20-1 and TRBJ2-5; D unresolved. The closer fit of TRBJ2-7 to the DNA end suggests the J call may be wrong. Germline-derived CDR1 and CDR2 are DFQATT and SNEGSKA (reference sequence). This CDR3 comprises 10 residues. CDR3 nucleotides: TGCAGTGCCTTCCCCCACGAGCAGTACTTC. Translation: CSAFPHEQYF.

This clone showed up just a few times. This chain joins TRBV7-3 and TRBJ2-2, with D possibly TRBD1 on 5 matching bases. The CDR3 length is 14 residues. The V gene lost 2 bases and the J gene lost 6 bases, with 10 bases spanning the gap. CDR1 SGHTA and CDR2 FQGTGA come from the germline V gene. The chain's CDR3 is CASSLGRESGELFF. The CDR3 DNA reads TGTGCCAGCAGCTTAGGCAGGGAATCCGGGGAGCTGTTTTTT.

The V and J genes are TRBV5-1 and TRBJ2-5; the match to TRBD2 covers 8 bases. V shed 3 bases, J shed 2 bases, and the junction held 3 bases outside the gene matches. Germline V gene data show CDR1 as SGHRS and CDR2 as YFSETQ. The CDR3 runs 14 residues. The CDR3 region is CASSSGGLQETQYF. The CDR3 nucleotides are TGCGCCAGCAGCTCGGGAGGGTTGCAAGAGACCCAGTACTTC.

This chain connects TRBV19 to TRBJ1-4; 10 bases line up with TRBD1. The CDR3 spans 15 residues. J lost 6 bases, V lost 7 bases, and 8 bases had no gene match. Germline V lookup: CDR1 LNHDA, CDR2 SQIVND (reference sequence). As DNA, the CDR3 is TGTGCCAGTACCCAACCGGGACAGGGGTATGAAAAACTGTTTTTT. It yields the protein CASTQPGQGYEKLFF.

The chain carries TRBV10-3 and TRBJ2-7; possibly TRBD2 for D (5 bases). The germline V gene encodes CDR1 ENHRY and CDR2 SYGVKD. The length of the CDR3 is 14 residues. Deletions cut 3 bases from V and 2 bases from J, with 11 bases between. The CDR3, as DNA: TGTGCCATCAGTGACTTAGCGAATCCCTACGAGCAGTACTTC. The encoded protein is CAISDLANPYEQYF.

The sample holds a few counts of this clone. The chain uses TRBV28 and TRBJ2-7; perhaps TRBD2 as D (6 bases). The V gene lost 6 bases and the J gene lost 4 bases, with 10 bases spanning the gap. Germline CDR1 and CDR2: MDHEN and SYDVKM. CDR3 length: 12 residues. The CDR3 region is CASRGGKYEQYF. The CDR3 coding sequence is TGTGCCAGCAGGGGAGGAAAGTACGAGCAGTACTTC.

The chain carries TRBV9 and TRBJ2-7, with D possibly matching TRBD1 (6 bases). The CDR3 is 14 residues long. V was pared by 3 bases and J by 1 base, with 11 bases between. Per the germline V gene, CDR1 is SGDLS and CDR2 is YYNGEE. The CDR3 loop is CASSDRGQSYEQYF. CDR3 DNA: TGTGCCAGCAGCGATAGAGGACAGTCCTACGAGCAGTACTTC. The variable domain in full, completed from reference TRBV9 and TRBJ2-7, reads DSGVTQTPKHLITATGQRVTLRCSPRSGDLSVYWYQQSLDQGLQFLIQYYNGEERAKGNILERFSAQQFPDLHSELNLSSLELGDSALYFCASSDRGQSYEQYFGPGTRLTVT.

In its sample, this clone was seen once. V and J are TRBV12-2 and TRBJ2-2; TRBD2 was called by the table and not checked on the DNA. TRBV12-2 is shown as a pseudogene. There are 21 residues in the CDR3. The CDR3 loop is CASRPLWLAKPTRSHTGELFF. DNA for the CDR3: TGTGCAAGTCGCCCGCTGTGGCTAGCCAAACCAACCCGTTCACACACCGGGGAGCTGTTTTTT.

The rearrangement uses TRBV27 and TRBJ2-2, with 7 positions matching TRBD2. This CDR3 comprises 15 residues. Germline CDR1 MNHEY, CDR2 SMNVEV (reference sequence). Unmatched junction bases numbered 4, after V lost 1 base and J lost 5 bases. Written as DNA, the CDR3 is TGTGCCAGCAGTTTATATGGGGGGGAAACCGGGGAGCTGTTTTTT. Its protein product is CASSLYGGETGELFF.

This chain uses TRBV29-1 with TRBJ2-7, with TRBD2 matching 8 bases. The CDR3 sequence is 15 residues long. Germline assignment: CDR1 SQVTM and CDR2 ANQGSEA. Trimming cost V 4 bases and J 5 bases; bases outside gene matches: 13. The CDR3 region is CSVAVVSGTPNEQYF. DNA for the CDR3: TGCAGCGTTGCTGTCGTTAGCGGGACACCTAACGAGCAGTACTTC.

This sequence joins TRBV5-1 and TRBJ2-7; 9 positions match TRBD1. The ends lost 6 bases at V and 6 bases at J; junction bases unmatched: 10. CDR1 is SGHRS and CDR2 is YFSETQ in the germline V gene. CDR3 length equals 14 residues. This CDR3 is CASTPGQGSGEQYF. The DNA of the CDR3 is TGCGCCAGCACCCCGGGACAGGGTTCAGGCGAGCAGTACTTC.

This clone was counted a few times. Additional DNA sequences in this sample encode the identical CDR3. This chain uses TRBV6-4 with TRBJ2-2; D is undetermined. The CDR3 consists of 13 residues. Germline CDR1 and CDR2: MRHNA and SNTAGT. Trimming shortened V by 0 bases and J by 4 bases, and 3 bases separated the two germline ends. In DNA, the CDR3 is TGTGCCAGCAGTGACTCCTCCACCGGGGAGCTGTTTTTT. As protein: CASSDSSTGELFF.

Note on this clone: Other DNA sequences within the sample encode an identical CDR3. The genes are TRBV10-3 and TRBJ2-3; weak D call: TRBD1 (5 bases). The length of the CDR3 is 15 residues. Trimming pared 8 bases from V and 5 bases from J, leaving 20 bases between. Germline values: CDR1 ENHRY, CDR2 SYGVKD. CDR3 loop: CAISRGEERGDTQYF. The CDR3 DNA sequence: TGTGCCATCTCGAGAGGAGAGGAAAGGGGAGATACGCAGTATTTT.

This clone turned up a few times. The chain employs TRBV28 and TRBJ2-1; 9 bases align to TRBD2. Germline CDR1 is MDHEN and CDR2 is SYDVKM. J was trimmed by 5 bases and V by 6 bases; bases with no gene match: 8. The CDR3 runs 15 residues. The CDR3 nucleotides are TGTGCCAGCAGCCCTGGGACTAGCTTCCACAATGAGCAGTTCTTC. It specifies CASSPGTSFHNEQFF. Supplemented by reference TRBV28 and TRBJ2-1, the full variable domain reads DVKVTQSSRYLVKRTGEKVFLECVQDMDHENMFWYRQDPGLGLRLIYFSYDVKMKEKGDIPEGYSVSREKKERFSLILESASTNQTSMYLCASSPGTSFHNEQFFGPGTRLTVL.

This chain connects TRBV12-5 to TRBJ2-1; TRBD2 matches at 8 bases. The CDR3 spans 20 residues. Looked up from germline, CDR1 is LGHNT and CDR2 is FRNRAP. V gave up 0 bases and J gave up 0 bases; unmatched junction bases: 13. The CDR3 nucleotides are TGTGCTAGTGGTTTGGTATCGCGGGAGGCCCGATCCGACTCCTACAATGAGCAGTTCTTC. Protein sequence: CASGLVSREARSDSYNEQFF.

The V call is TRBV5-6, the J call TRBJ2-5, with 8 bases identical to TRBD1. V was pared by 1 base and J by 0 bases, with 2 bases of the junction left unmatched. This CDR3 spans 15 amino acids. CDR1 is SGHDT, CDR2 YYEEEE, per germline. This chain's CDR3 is CASSLRTGHQETQYF. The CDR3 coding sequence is TGTGCCAGCAGCTTGCGGACAGGGCACCAAGAGACCCAGTACTTC.

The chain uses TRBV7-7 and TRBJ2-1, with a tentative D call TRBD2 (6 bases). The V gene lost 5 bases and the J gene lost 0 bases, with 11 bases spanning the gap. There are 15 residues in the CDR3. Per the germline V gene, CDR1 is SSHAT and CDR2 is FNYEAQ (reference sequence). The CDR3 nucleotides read TGTGCCAGCAGCGTAGACGGGAGCTCCTACAATGAGCAGTTCTTC. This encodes CASSVDGSSYNEQFF. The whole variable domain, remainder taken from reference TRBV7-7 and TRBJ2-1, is GAGVSQSPRYKVTKRGQDVTLRCDPISSHATLYWYQQALGQGPEFLTYFNYEAQPDKSGLPSDRFSAERPEGSISTLTIQRTEQRDSAMYRCASSVDGSSYNEQFFGPGTRLTVL.